The rows below give T cell receptor beta chains drawn from one sample of a study of control samples from healthy donors and cancer patients. Method: immunoSEQ multiplex PCR; TCRdb's copy keeps in-frame clones and lacks some. The sample yields over 200,000 clones, around 80% seen once. The sample consisted of PBMCs. These receptors originate from a woman aged 55-70 years with lung cancer. Each CDR3 is given with its conserved first and last residue. The D gene is left open where the match is weak. A clone size is listed for some rows: how often the clone was seen (once, few, many), or a class if it is expanded.

v_call: TRBV9
cdr3_length: 16
clone_size: .
d_call: .
j_call: TRBJ1-4
cdr3_aa: CASSVAPTATNEKLFF
cdr3_nt: TGTGCCAGCAGCGTAGCTCCGACTGCAACTAATGAAAAACTGTTTTTT

v_call: TRBV9
cdr3_length: 19
clone_size: .
d_call: TRBD2
j_call: TRBJ2-3
cdr3_aa: CASSTDPGLAARGADTQYF
cdr3_nt: TGTGCCAGCAGCACAGACCCGGGACTAGCGGCCCGAGGGGCAGATACGCAGTATTTT

v_call: TRBV2
cdr3_length: 13
clone_size: .
d_call: .
j_call: TRBJ2-2
cdr3_aa: CASIYHGNGELFF
cdr3_nt: TGTGCCAGCATTTACCATGGTAACGGGGAGCTGTTTTTT

v_call: TRBV9
cdr3_length: 16
clone_size: .
d_call: .
j_call: TRBJ2-5
cdr3_aa: CASSVGFGTHQETQYF
cdr3_nt: TGTGCCAGCAGCGTGGGTTTCGGGACTCATCAAGAGACCCAGTACTTC

v_call: TRBV6-1
cdr3_length: 15
clone_size: .
d_call: .
j_call: TRBJ2-1
cdr3_aa: CASREDLSPYNEQFF
cdr3_nt: TGTGCCAGCAGGGAAGATTTGAGCCCCTACAATGAGCAGTTCTTC

v_call: TRBV2
cdr3_length: 13
clone_size: .
d_call: .
j_call: TRBJ1-6
cdr3_aa: CASSGQPNSPLHF
cdr3_nt: TGTGCCAGCAGCGGGCAACCAAATTCACCCCTCCACTTT

v_call: TRBV27
cdr3_length: 15
clone_size: .
d_call: .
j_call: TRBJ2-5
cdr3_aa: CASSSGPMYQETQYF
cdr3_nt: TGTGCCAGCAGTTCGGGACCGATGTACCAAGAGACCCAGTACTTC

v_call: TRBV5-4
cdr3_length: 14
clone_size: .
d_call: .
j_call: TRBJ2-5
cdr3_aa: CASSWGGGGETQYF
cdr3_nt: TGTGCCAGCAGCTGGGGTGGGGGAGGAGAGACCCAGTACTTC

v_call: TRBV19
cdr3_length: 14
clone_size: few
d_call: TRBD1
j_call: TRBJ1-2
cdr3_aa: CASSTGQDFYGYTF
cdr3_nt: TGTGCCAGTAGTACTGGACAGGACTTCTATGGCTACACCTTC

v_call: TRBV5-1
cdr3_length: 17
clone_size: .
d_call: TRBD2
j_call: TRBJ2-3
cdr3_aa: CASSFGTSGRGADTQYF
cdr3_nt: TGCGCCAGCAGCTTCGGGACTAGCGGGAGAGGGGCAGATACGCAGTATTTT

v_call: TRBV5-1
cdr3_length: 15
clone_size: few
d_call: .
j_call: TRBJ2-1
cdr3_aa: CASSLTSTPLDEQFF
cdr3_nt: TGCGCCAGCAGCTTGACTAGCACCCCCTTAGATGAGCAGTTCTTC

v_call: TRBV6-6
cdr3_length: 16
clone_size: few
d_call: .
j_call: TRBJ2-7
cdr3_aa: CASSYTSVRGAYEQYF
cdr3_nt: TGTGCCAGCAGTTACACATCGGTAAGGGGAGCCTACGAGCAGTACTTC

v_call: TRBV4-1
cdr3_length: 15
clone_size: .
d_call: TRBD2
j_call: TRBJ2-5
cdr3_aa: CASSPRTGGRETQYF
cdr3_nt: TGCGCCAGCAGCCCTCGAACGGGGGGGCGAGAGACCCAGTACTTC

v_call: TRBV3-1/TRBV3-2
cdr3_length: 13
clone_size: .
d_call: .
j_call: TRBJ2-2
cdr3_aa: CASSPRGLGELFF
cdr3_nt: TGTGCCAGCAGCCCCCGGGGGCTCGGGGAGCTGTTTTTT

v_call: TRBV9
cdr3_length: 17
clone_size: .
d_call: .
j_call: TRBJ1-2
cdr3_aa: CASSGGSGAAKNYGYTF
cdr3_nt: TGTGCCAGCAGCGGCGGGTCGGGGGCCGCGAAGAACTATGGCTACACCTTC

v_call: TRBV10-2
cdr3_length: 11
clone_size: .
d_call: .
j_call: TRBJ2-7
cdr3_aa: CASGGPGEQYF
cdr3_nt: TGCGCCAGCGGAGGTCCCGGGGAGCAGTACTTC

v_call: TRBV3-1/TRBV3-2
cdr3_length: 16
clone_size: .
d_call: .
j_call: TRBJ2-2
cdr3_aa: CASSQDRGGNTGELFF
cdr3_nt: TGTGCCAGCAGCCAAGATAGAGGAGGGAACACCGGGGAGCTGTTTTTT

v_call: TRBV7-9
cdr3_length: 17
clone_size: .
d_call: TRBD1
j_call: TRBJ1-2
cdr3_aa: CASSARDRGPPAYGYTF
cdr3_nt: TGTGCCAGCAGCGCCCGGGACAGGGGCCCTCCGGCCTATGGCTACACCTTC

v_call: TRBV6-4
cdr3_length: 13
clone_size: .
d_call: TRBD1
j_call: TRBJ1-1
cdr3_aa: CASSRDRNTEAFF
cdr3_nt: TGTGCCAGCAGTAGGGACAGGAACACTGAAGCTTTCTTT

v_call: TRBV10-1
cdr3_length: 15
clone_size: .
d_call: .
j_call: TRBJ1-1
cdr3_aa: CASTHPLTVHTEAFF
cdr3_nt: TGCGCCAGCACCCACCCCTTGACAGTTCACACTGAAGCTTTCTTT

v_call: TRBV6-5
cdr3_length: 15
clone_size: few
d_call: .
j_call: TRBJ2-2
cdr3_aa: CASQVSPTHTGELFF
cdr3_nt: TGTGCCAGCCAAGTTTCTCCAACGCACACCGGGGAGCTGTTTTTT

v_call: TRBV6-5
cdr3_length: 14
clone_size: .
d_call: TRBD1
j_call: TRBJ1-1
cdr3_aa: CASRPTGGNTEAFF
cdr3_nt: TGTGCCAGCAGGCCGACAGGGGGGAACACTGAAGCTTTCTTT

v_call: TRBV19
cdr3_length: 13
clone_size: .
d_call: .
j_call: TRBJ1-1
cdr3_aa: CASSSGRGTEAFF
cdr3_nt: TGTGCCAGTAGTTCGGGGAGAGGTACTGAAGCTTTCTTT

v_call: TRBV28
cdr3_length: 12
clone_size: .
d_call: .
j_call: TRBJ2-1
cdr3_aa: CASSLTYNEQFF
cdr3_nt: TGTGCCAGCAGTTTGACCTACAATGAGCAGTTCTTC

v_call: TRBV6-1
cdr3_length: 14
clone_size: .
d_call: .
j_call: TRBJ1-5
cdr3_aa: CASSEVGRESAQHF
cdr3_nt: TGTGCCAGCAGTGAGGTCGGCAGGGAATCAGCCCAGCATTTT

v_call: TRBV18
cdr3_length: 17
clone_size: .
d_call: TRBD1
j_call: TRBJ1-5
cdr3_aa: CASSPLRQGSGNQPQHF
cdr3_nt: TGTGCCAGCTCACCACTTCGACAGGGCTCGGGCAATCAGCCCCAGCATTTT

v_call: TRBV9
cdr3_length: 12
clone_size: .
d_call: .
j_call: TRBJ2-2
cdr3_aa: CASSVEAGELFF
cdr3_nt: TGTGCCAGCAGCGTAGAGGCCGGGGAGCTGTTTTTT

v_call: TRBV13
cdr3_length: 14
clone_size: .
d_call: .
j_call: TRBJ2-7
cdr3_aa: CASRGTIGQSEQYF
cdr3_nt: TGTGCCAGCAGGGGCACTATCGGGCAATCCGAGCAGTACTTC

v_call: TRBV3-1/TRBV3-2
cdr3_length: 15
clone_size: .
d_call: TRBD1
j_call: TRBJ2-4
cdr3_aa: CASSQETGVANIQYF
cdr3_nt: TGTGCCAGCAGCCAAGAGACAGGGGTGGCAAACATTCAGTACTTC

v_call: TRBV6-2/TRBV6-3
cdr3_length: 13
clone_size: .
d_call: .
j_call: TRBJ2-2
cdr3_aa: CASSRLSSGELFF
cdr3_nt: TGTGCCAGCAGTCGATTAAGTTCCGGGGAGCTGTTTTTT

v_call: TRBV5-6
cdr3_length: 14
clone_size: .
d_call: TRBD1
j_call: TRBJ1-2
cdr3_aa: CASSPGQGLYGYTF
cdr3_nt: TGTGCCAGCAGCCCCGGACAGGGTCTCTATGGCTACACCTTC

v_call: TRBV5-8
cdr3_length: 14
clone_size: .
d_call: TRBD1
j_call: TRBJ2-7
cdr3_aa: CASRARDRVLEQYF
cdr3_nt: TGTGCCAGCAGGGCCCGGGACAGGGTGCTGGAGCAGTACTTC

v_call: TRBV7-2
cdr3_length: 15
clone_size: .
d_call: TRBD2
j_call: TRBJ2-1
cdr3_aa: CASSSTSGRGNEQFF
cdr3_nt: TGTGCCAGCAGCTCGACTAGCGGGAGGGGTAATGAGCAGTTCTTC

v_call: TRBV18
cdr3_length: 14
clone_size: few
d_call: .
j_call: TRBJ1-1
cdr3_aa: CASSPRAMNTEAFF
cdr3_nt: TGTGCCAGCTCCCCTAGGGCGATGAACACTGAAGCTTTCTTT

v_call: TRBV30
cdr3_length: 12
clone_size: once
d_call: .
j_call: TRBJ1-6
cdr3_aa: CAWSNLGSPLHF
cdr3_nt: TGTGCCTGGAGTAACCTGGGATCACCCCTCCACTTT

v_call: TRBV3-1/TRBV3-2
cdr3_length: 14
clone_size: .
d_call: .
j_call: TRBJ1-1
cdr3_aa: CASTPVGGSTEAFF
cdr3_nt: TGTGCCAGCACTCCCGTCGGGGGTAGCACTGAAGCTTTCTTT

v_call: TRBV19
cdr3_length: 18
clone_size: .
d_call: TRBD1
j_call: TRBJ1-1
cdr3_aa: CASREGFKTGWMNTEAFF
cdr3_nt: TGTGCCAGTAGAGAAGGGTTTAAGACAGGGTGGATGAACACTGAAGCTTTCTTT

v_call: TRBV29-1
cdr3_length: 15
clone_size: .
d_call: TRBD2
j_call: TRBJ2-3
cdr3_aa: CSVVYLAGPTDTQYF
cdr3_nt: TGCAGCGTTGTGTACCTAGCGGGACCCACAGATACGCAGTATTTT

v_call: TRBV10-3
cdr3_length: 14
clone_size: .
d_call: .
j_call: TRBJ2-3
cdr3_aa: CAIRGGGLTDTQYF
cdr3_nt: TGTGCCATCAGGGGGGGAGGATTAACAGATACGCAGTATTTT

v_call: TRBV28
cdr3_length: 15
clone_size: .
d_call: TRBD1
j_call: TRBJ2-6
cdr3_aa: CASRRRDREIGVLTF
cdr3_nt: TGTGCCAGCAGGCGCCGGGACAGGGAAATCGGCGTCCTGACTTTC

v_call: TRBV19
cdr3_length: 13
clone_size: .
d_call: .
j_call: TRBJ1-4
cdr3_aa: CASSGTGTEKLFF
cdr3_nt: TGTGCCAGTAGTGGCACGGGTACCGAAAAACTGTTTTTT

v_call: TRBV24-1
cdr3_length: 14
clone_size: .
d_call: TRBD1
j_call: TRBJ2-2
cdr3_aa: CATRGQVDTGELFF
cdr3_nt: TGTGCCACCAGAGGACAGGTCGACACCGGGGAGCTGTTTTTT

v_call: TRBV6-4
cdr3_length: 18
clone_size: .
d_call: TRBD2
j_call: TRBJ2-7
cdr3_aa: CASSDSNRLAGFSYEQYF
cdr3_nt: TGTGCCAGCAGTGACTCGAATCGGCTAGCGGGGTTCTCCTACGAGCAGTACTTC

v_call: TRBV10-2
cdr3_length: 12
clone_size: once
d_call: .
j_call: TRBJ2-2
cdr3_aa: CASSEVGGELFF
cdr3_nt: TGCGCCAGCAGTGAGGTCGGCGGGGAGCTGTTTTTT

v_call: TRBV5-1
cdr3_length: 15
clone_size: .
d_call: TRBD1
j_call: TRBJ1-2
cdr3_aa: CASRRLDRVNSGYTF
cdr3_nt: TGCGCCAGCAGGCGGTTGGACAGGGTTAACAGTGGCTACACCTTC

v_call: TRBV27
cdr3_length: 14
clone_size: .
d_call: TRBD2
j_call: TRBJ2-3
cdr3_aa: CASMLAGGPDTQYF
cdr3_nt: TGTGCCAGCATGCTAGCGGGGGGCCCAGATACGCAGTATTTT

v_call: TRBV19
cdr3_length: 11
clone_size: once
d_call: .
j_call: TRBJ2-1
cdr3_aa: CASSMGNEQFF
cdr3_nt: TGTGCCAGTAGTATGGGCAATGAGCAGTTCTTC

v_call: TRBV18
cdr3_length: 13
clone_size: .
d_call: TRBD1
j_call: TRBJ2-7
cdr3_aa: CASSPVGRGEQYF
cdr3_nt: TGTGCCAGCTCACCAGTTGGCAGGGGGGAGCAGTACTTC

v_call: TRBV30
cdr3_length: 14
clone_size: .
d_call: .
j_call: TRBJ1-3
cdr3_aa: CAWRGTGNGNTIYF
cdr3_nt: TGTGCCTGGAGGGGAACAGGGAATGGAAACACCATATATTTT

v_call: TRBV11-3
cdr3_length: 15
clone_size: .
d_call: TRBD2
j_call: TRBJ2-1
cdr3_aa: CASSRTSGRYNEQFF
cdr3_nt: TGTGCCAGCAGCCGTACTAGCGGGAGGTACAATGAGCAGTTCTTC

v_call: TRBV3-1/TRBV3-2
cdr3_length: 15
clone_size: .
d_call: .
j_call: TRBJ1-6
cdr3_aa: CASSQSGTNNSPLHF
cdr3_nt: TGTGCCAGCAGCCAAAGCGGGACTAATAATTCACCCCTCCACTTT

v_call: TRBV9
cdr3_length: 15
clone_size: .
d_call: .
j_call: TRBJ1-4
cdr3_aa: CASSVTGGLNEKLFF
cdr3_nt: TGTGCCAGCAGCGTAACGGGGGGGCTAAATGAAAAACTGTTTTTT

v_call: TRBV11-2
cdr3_length: 17
clone_size: .
d_call: TRBD1
j_call: TRBJ1-3
cdr3_aa: CASSLDLDRGGFGTIYF
cdr3_nt: TGTGCCAGCAGCTTAGACCTCGACAGGGGGGGTTTTGGCACCATATATTTT

v_call: TRBV18
cdr3_length: 14
clone_size: .
d_call: .
j_call: TRBJ1-2
cdr3_aa: CASSPRRGEEGYTF
cdr3_nt: TGTGCCAGCTCACCCCGTCGGGGGGAGGAAGGCTACACCTTC

v_call: TRBV3-1/TRBV3-2
cdr3_length: 16
clone_size: .
d_call: TRBD1
j_call: TRBJ1-1
cdr3_aa: CASSPQGGGYRTEAFF
cdr3_nt: TGTGCCAGCAGCCCTCAAGGAGGGGGCTATCGCACTGAAGCTTTCTTT

v_call: TRBV4-2
cdr3_length: 14
clone_size: .
d_call: .
j_call: TRBJ1-6
cdr3_aa: CASSQERGYSPLHF
cdr3_nt: TGTGCCAGCAGCCAAGAGCGGGGCTACTCACCCCTCCACTTT

v_call: TRBV18
cdr3_length: 17
clone_size: .
d_call: TRBD2
j_call: TRBJ2-1
cdr3_aa: CASSPPTLAGLFNEQFF
cdr3_nt: TGTGCCAGCTCACCACCGACTCTAGCGGGACTCTTCAATGAGCAGTTCTTC